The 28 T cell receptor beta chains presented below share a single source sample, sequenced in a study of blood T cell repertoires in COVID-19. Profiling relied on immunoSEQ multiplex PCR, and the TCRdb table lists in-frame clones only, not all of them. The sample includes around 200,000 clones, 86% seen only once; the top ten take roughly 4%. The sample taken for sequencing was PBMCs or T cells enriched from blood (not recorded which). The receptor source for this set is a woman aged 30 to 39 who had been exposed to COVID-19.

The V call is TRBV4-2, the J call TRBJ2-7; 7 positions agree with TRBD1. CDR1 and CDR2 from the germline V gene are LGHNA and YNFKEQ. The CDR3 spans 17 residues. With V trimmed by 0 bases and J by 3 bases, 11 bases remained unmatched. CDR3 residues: CASSQEGGKGAVYEQYF. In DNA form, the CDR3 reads TGTGCCAGCAGCCAAGAAGGGGGTAAGGGGGCTGTCTACGAGCAGTACTTC.

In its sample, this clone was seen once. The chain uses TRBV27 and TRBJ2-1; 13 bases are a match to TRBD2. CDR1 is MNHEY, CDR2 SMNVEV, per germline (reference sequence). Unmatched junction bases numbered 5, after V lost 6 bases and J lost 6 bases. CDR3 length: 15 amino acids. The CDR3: CASRVGTSGANEQFF. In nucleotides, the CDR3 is TGTGCCAGCAGGGTCGGGACTAGCGGGGCCAATGAGCAGTTCTTC.

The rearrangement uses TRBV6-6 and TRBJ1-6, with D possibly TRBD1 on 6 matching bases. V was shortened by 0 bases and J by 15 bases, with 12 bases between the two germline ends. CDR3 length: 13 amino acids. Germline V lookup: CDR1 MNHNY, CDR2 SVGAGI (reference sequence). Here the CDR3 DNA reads TGTGCCAGCAGTTACTCCGACAGGTCTTACCTCCACTTT. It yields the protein CASSYSDRSYLHF.

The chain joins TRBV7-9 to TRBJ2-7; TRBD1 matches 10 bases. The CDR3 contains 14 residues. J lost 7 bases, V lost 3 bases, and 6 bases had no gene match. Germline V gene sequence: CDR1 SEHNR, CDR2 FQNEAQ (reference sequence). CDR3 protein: CASSFRQGAGEQYF. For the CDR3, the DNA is TGTGCCAGCAGCTTTCGACAGGGGGCTGGAGAGCAGTACTTC.

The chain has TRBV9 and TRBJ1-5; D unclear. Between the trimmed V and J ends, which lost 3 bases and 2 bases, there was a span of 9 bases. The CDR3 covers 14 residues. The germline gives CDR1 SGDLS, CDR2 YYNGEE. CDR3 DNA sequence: TGTGCCAGCAGCGCAGAGGATCGCAATCAGCCCCAGCATTTT. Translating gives CASSAEDRNQPQHF.

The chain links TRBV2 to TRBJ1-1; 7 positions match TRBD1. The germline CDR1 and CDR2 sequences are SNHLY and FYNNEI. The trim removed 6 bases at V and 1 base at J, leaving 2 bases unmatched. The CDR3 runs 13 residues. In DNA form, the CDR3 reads TGTGCCAGCAGACGGACAGGGAACACTGAAGCTTTCTTT. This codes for CASRRTGNTEAFF. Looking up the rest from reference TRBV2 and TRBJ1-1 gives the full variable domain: EPEVTQTPSHQVTQMGQEVILRCVPISNHLYFYWYRQILGQKVEFLVSFYNNEISEKSEIFDDQFSVERPDGSNFTLKIRSTKLEDSAMYFCASRRTGNTEAFFGQGTRLTVV.

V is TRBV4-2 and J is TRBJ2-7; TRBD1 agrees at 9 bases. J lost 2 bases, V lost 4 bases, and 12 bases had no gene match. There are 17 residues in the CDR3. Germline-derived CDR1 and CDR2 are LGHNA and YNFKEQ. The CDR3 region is CASSRGGQGKLPYEQYF. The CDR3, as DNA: TGTGCCAGCAGCCGGGGGGGACAGGGAAAACTTCCCTACGAGCAGTACTTC.

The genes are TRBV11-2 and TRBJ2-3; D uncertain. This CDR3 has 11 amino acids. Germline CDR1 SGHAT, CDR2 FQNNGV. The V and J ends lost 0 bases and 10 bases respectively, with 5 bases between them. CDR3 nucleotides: TGTGCCAGCAGCTTAGATCGGGCGCAGTATTTT. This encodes CASSLDRAQYF.

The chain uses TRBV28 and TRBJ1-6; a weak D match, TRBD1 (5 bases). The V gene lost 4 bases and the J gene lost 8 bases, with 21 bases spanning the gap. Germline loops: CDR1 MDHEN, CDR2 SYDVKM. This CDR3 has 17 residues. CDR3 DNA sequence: TGTGCCAGCAGTTCCCTGGGGCGGTCATCGATGGATTCACCCCTCCACTTT. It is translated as CASSSLGRSSMDSPLHF.

The CDR3 loop is CASSSDRSQIISYTF. The CDR3, as DNA: TGCGCCAGCAGTTCGGACAGGTCCCAAATAATTAGCTACACCTTC. The rearrangement joins TRBV5-1 to TRBJ1-2, with 7 bases fitting TRBD1. J gave up 9 bases and V 5 bases, and 16 bases lay outside the gene matches. The germline V gene has CDR1 SGHRS and CDR2 YFSETQ. The CDR3 consists of 15 residues.

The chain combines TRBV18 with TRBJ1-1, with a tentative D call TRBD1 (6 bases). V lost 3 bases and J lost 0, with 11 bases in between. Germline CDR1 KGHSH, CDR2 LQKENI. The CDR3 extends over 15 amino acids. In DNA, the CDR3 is TGTGCCAGCTCACCGGGTCAGGGGATGAACACTGAAGCTTTCTTT. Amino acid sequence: CASSPGQGMNTEAFF.

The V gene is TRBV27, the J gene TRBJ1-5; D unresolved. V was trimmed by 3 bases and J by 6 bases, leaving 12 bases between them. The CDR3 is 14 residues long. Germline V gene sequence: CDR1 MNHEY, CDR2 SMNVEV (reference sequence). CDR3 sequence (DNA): TGTGCCAGCAGTTTCGGAGTTGGAGGTCAGCCCCAGCATTTT. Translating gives CASSFGVGGQPQHF.

In DNA form, the CDR3 reads TGTGCCAGCAGAGTGACGGGGATAGGAAACTATGGCTACACCTTC. Encoded protein: CASRVTGIGNYGYTF. The V gene is TRBV6-5, the J gene TRBJ1-2; no clear D gene. V lost 6 bases to trimming and J lost 2 bases, with 16 bases between them. Per germline, CDR1 MNHEY and CDR2 SVGAGI. The CDR3 totals 15 residues.

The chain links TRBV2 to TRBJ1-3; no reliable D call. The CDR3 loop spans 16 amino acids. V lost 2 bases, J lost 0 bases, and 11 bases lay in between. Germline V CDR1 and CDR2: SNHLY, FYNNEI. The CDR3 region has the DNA TGTGCCAGCAGTGAATTCGAGGTGCACTCTGGAAACACCATATATTTT. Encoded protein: CASSEFEVHSGNTIYF.

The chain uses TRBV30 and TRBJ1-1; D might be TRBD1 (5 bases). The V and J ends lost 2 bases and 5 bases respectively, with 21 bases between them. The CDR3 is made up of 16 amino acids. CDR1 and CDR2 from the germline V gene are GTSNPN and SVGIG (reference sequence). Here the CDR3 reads CAWSTTGGTRGTEAFF. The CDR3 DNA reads TGTGCCTGGAGTACAACTGGTGGAACTCGGGGGACTGAAGCTTTCTTT.

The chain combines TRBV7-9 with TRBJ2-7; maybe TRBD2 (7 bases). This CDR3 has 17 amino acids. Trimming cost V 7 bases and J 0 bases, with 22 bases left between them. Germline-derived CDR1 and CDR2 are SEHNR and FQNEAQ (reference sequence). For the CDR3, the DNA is TGTGCCAGCACCTTCGGGGGGCCCAGGGGTGGCTCCTACGAGCAGTACTTC. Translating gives CASTFGGPRGGSYEQYF.

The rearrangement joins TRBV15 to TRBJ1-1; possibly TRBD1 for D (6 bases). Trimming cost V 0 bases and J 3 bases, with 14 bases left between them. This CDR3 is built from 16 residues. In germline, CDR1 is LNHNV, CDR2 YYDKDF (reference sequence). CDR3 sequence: CATSRDRGALDTEAFF. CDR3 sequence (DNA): TGTGCCACCAGCAGAGATCGGGGGGCTTTGGACACTGAAGCTTTCTTT.

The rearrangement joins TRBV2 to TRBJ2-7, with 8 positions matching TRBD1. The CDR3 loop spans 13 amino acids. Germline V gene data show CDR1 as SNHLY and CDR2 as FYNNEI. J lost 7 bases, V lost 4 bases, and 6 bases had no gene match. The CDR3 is CASSVDRAREQYF. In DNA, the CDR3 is TGTGCCAGCAGTGTGGACAGGGCGCGGGAGCAGTACTTC.

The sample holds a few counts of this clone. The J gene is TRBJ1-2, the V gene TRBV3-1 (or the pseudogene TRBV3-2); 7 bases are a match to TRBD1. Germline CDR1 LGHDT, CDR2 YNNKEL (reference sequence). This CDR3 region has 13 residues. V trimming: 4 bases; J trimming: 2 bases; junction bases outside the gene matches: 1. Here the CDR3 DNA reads TGTGCCAGCAGCCCGGGACAGAACTATGGCTACACCTTC. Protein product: CASSPGQNYGYTF.

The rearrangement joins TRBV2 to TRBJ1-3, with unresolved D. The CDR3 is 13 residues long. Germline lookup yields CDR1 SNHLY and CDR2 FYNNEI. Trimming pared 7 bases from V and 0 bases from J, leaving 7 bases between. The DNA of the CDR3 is TGTGCCAGCATCGGGAGCTCTGGAAACACCATATATTTT. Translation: CASIGSSGNTIYF.

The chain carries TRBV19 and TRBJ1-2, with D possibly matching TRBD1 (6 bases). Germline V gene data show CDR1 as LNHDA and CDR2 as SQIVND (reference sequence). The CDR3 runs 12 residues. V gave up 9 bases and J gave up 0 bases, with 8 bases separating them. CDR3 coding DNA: TGTGCCAGACAGGGACCTAACTATGGCTACACCTTC. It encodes CARQGPNYGYTF.

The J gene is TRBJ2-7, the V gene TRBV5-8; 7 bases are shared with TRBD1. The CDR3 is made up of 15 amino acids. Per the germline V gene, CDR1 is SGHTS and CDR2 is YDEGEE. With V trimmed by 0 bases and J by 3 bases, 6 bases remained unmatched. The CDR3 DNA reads TGTGCCAGCAGCTTGGAATCACAGGGGAGCTACGAGCAGTACTTC. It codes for CASSLESQGSYEQYF.

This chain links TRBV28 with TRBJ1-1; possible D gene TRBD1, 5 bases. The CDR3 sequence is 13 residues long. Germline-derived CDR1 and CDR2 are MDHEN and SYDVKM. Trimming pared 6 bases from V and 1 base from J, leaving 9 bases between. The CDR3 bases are TGTGCCAGCAGGGGGCGCGGGAACACTGAAGCTTTCTTT. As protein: CASRGRGNTEAFF.

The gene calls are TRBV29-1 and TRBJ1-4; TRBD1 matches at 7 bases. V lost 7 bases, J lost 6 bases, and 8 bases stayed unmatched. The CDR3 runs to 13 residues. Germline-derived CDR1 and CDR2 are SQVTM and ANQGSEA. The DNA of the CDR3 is TGCAGCGCCGAGACAGGGTACGATGAAAAACTGTTTTTT. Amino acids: CSAETGYDEKLFF.

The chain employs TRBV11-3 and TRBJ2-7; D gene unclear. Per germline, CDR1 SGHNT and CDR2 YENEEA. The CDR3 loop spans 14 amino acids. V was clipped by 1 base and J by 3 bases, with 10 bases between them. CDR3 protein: CASSLGAPNYEQYF. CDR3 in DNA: TGTGCCAGCAGCTTAGGGGCACCTAACTACGAGCAGTACTTC.

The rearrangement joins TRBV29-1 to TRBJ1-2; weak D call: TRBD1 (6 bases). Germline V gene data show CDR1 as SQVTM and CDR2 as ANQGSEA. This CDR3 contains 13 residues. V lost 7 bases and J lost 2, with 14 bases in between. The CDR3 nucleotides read TGCAGCGCTCATAGGGGGTCCAACTATGGCTACACCTTC. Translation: CSAHRGSNYGYTF.

The CDR3 DNA is TGCGCCAGCAGCACCACGGCTGGGTCGGGCGAGCAGTACTTC. This sequence encodes CASSTTAGSGEQYF. This chain uses TRBV5-1 with TRBJ2-7; no reliable D call. Germline CDR1 and CDR2: SGHRS and YFSETQ. The CDR3 contains 14 residues. Trimming left V 4 bases short and J 6 bases short, with 17 bases between.

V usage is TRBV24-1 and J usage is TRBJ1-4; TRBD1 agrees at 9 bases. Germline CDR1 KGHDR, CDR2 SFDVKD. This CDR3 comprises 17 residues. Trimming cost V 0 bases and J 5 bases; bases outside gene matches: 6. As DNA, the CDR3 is TGTGCCACCAGTGATTTGACGACAGGGGGTACGAATGAAAAACTGTTTTTT. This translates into CATSDLTTGGTNEKLFF.